The 10 T cell receptor beta chains below were found in one sample sequenced in a study of blood T cell repertoires in COVID-19. Produced via immunoSEQ multiplex PCR; TCRdb's table is partial and in-frame only. The sample records 90,000 to 100,000 clones, 90% being singletons. Sequencing input: peripheral blood. The receptors were gathered from a man in his forties or fifties with acute or convalescent COVID-19.

The chain uses TRBV19 and TRBJ1-5, with D maybe TRBD1 (5 bases). The V and J ends lost 3 bases and 9 bases respectively, with 15 bases between them. CDR3 size: 14 residues. Germline CDR1 is LNHDA and CDR2 is SQIVND (reference sequence). The CDR3 here is CASSITGGELPQHF. In nucleotides, the CDR3 is TGTGCCAGTAGTATTACGGGGGGAGAACTGCCCCAGCATTTT.

The chain is built from TRBV19 and TRBJ2-2, with 10 bases lining up with TRBD2. V dropped 1 base and J dropped 5; count of bases not matched to a gene: 4. The germline V gene encodes CDR1 LNHDA and CDR2 SQIVND (reference sequence). This CDR3 contains 16 residues. The CDR3 nucleotides are TGTGCCAGTAGTATAGGTCCAGCGGGAGGGACCGGGGAGCTGTTTTTT. Protein sequence: CASSIGPAGGTGELFF.

The chain couples TRBV12-3 or TRBV12-4 to TRBJ1-4, with D perhaps TRBD1 (5 bases). CDR3 length: 13 residues. V lost 5 bases, J lost 10 bases, and 14 bases lay in between. The CDR3 coding sequence is TGTGCCAGCAGTCCCCAGCAGGGTGGAAAACTGTTTTTT. Translation gives CASSPQQGGKLFF.

The chain has TRBV30 and TRBJ1-1; D ambiguous. The CDR3 runs to 14 residues. CDR1 is GTSNPN, CDR2 SVGIG, per germline (reference sequence). Trimming removed 4 bases from V and 4 bases from J, with 16 bases in between. CDR3 in DNA: TGTGCCTGGACGAGGGCACTTAGGGCCACTGAAGCTTTCTTT. Amino acids: CAWTRALRATEAFF.

This chain links TRBV29-1 with TRBJ2-2; TRBD2 is a possible D gene (6 bases). Germline-derived CDR1 and CDR2 are SQVTM and ANQGSEA. The V end was cut by 7 bases, the J end by 7 bases, with 16 bases between. CDR3 length: 13 amino acids. CDR3 region: CSGRNQEGGELFF. As DNA, the CDR3 is TGCAGCGGACGGAACCAGGAGGGCGGGGAGCTGTTTTTT.

The count of this clone is one. This chain joins TRBV4-1 and TRBJ1-1; 7 nucleotides align to TRBD1. Per germline, CDR1 MGHRA and CDR2 YSYEKL. Trimming removed 4 bases from V and 3 bases from J; junction bases left unmatched: 5. CDR3 length equals 14 residues. This CDR3 reads CASSRQGYYTEAFF. CDR3 DNA sequence: TGCGCCAGCAGCCGACAGGGATACTACACTGAAGCTTTCTTT.

The V gene is TRBV7-6, the J gene TRBJ2-1; weak D call: TRBD2 (5 bases). Trimming took 2 bases from V and 7 from J, leaving 18 bases between them. The CDR3 covers 16 residues. From germline, CDR1 is SGHVS and CDR2 FNYEAQ. The CDR3 loop reads CASSLNPLARRNEQFF. The CDR3 DNA follows: TGTGCCAGCAGCTTAAATCCCCTAGCTCGAAGGAATGAGCAGTTCTTC.

This clone is a singleton in its sample. This chain joins TRBV9 and TRBJ2-1, with 9 bases that match TRBD2. Germline-derived CDR1 and CDR2 are SGDLS and YYNGEE. The CDR3 spans 15 residues. The trim removed 3 bases at V and 4 bases at J, leaving 5 bases unmatched. CDR3 nucleotides: TGTGCCAGCAGCGGGCTAGCGGGATTGTACAATGAGCAGTTCTTC. This sequence encodes CASSGLAGLYNEQFF.

This chain's CDR3 is CASSLGAGNTMAYTF. The CDR3 DNA reads TGCGCCAGCAGCTTGGGGGCAGGGAACACTATGGCCTACACCTTC. This rearrangement joins TRBV5-1 to TRBJ1-2, with TRBD1 as a possible D gene (5 bases). CDR3 size: 15 residues. Trimming shortened V by 0 bases and J by 10 bases, and 19 bases separated the two germline ends. Per germline, CDR1 SGHRS and CDR2 YFSETQ.

The V call is TRBV5-1, the J call TRBJ1-3; TRBD1 agrees at 8 bases. V lost 0 bases to trimming and J lost 2 bases; unmatched junction nucleotides: 7. Per the germline V gene, CDR1 is SGHRS and CDR2 is YFSETQ. The CDR3 runs to 17 residues. CDR3: CASSLATPGGTGNTIYF. Written as DNA, the CDR3 is TGCGCCAGCAGCTTGGCCACGCCAGGGGGCACTGGAAACACCATATATTTT.